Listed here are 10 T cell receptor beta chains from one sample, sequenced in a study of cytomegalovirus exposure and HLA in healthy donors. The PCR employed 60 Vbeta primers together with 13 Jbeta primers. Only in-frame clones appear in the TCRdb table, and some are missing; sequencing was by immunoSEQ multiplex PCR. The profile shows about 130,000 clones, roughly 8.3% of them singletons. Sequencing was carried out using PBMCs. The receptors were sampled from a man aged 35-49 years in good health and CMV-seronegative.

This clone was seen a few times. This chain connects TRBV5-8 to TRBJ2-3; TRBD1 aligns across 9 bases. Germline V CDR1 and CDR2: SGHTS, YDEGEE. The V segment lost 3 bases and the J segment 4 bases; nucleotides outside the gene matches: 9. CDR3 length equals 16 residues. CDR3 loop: CASSYLRQGGSDTQYF. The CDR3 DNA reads TGTGCCAGCAGCTACCTGCGACAGGGGGGTTCAGATACGCAGTATTTT.

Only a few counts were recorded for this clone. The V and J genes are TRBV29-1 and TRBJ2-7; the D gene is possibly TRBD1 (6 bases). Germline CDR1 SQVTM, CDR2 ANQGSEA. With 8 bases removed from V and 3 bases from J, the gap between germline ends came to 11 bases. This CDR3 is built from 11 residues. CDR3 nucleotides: TGCAGCATATGGACAGTCTACGAGCAGTACTTC. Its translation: CSIWTVYEQYF.

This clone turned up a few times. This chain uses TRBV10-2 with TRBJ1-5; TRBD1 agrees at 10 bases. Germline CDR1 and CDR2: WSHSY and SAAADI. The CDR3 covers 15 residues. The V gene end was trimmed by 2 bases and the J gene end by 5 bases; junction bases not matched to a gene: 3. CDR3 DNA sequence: TGCGCCAGCAGTGAGATTGGGACAGGGGATCAGCCCCAGCATTTT. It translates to CASSEIGTGDQPQHF.

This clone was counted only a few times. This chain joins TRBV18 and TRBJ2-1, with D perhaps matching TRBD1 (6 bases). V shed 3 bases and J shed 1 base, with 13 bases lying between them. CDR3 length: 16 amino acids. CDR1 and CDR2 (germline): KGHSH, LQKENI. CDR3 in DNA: TGTGCCAGCTCACCGTCCACGCAGGGGTCCTACAATGAGCAGTTCTTC. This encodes CASSPSTQGSYNEQFF.

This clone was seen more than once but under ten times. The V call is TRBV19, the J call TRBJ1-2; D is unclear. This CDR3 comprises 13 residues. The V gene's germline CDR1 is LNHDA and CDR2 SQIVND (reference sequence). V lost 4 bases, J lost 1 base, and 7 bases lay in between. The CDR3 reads CASSSRGNYGYTF. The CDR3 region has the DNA TGTGCCAGTAGTAGTCGAGGTAACTATGGCTACACCTTC.

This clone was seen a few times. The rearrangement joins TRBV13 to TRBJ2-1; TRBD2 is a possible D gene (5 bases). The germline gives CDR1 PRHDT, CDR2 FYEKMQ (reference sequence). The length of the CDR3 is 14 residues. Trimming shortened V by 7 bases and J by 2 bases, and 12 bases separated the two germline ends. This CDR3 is CASTRTLTYNEQFF. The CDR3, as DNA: TGTGCCAGCACCAGGACTCTTACCTACAATGAGCAGTTCTTC.

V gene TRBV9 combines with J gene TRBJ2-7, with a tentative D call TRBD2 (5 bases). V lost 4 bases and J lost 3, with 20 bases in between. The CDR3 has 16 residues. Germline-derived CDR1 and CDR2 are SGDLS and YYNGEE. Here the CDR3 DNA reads TGTGCCAGCAGCACCCTTTCGGGAAGTCCATTCTACGAGCAGTACTTC. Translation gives CASSTLSGSPFYEQYF.

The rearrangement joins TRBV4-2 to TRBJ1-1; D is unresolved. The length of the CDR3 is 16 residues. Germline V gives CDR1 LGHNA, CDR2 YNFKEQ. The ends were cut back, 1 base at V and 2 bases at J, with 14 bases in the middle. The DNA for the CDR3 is TGTGCCAGCAGCCAAGTTCCGACACCTCCTAACACTGAAGCTTTCTTT. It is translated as CASSQVPTPPNTEAFF.

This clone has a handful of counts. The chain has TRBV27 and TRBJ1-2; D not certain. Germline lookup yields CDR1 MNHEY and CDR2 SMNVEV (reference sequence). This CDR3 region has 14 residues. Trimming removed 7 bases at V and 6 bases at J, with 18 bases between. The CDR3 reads CASKPSSGDHGYTF. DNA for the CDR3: TGTGCCAGCAAACCCTCCTCGGGTGACCATGGCTACACCTTC.

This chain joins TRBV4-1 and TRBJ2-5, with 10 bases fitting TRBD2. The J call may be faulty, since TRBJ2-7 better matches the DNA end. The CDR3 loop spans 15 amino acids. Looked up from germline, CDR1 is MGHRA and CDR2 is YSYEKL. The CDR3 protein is CASSQLAGAPYEQYF. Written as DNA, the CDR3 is TGCGCCAGCAGCCAACTAGCGGGGGCCCCGTACGAGCAGTACTTC.